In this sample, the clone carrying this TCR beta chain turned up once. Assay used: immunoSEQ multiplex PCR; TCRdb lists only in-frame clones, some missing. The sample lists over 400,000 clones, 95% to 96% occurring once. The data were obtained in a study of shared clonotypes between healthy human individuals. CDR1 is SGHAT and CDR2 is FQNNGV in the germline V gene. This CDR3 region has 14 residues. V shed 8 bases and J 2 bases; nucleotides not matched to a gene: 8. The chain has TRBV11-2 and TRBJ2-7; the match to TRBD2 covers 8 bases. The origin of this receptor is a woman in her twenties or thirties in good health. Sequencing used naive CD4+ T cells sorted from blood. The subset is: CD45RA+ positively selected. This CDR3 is CASDAGGEAYEQYF. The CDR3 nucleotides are TGTGCCAGCGATGCCGGGGGGGAAGCCTACGAGCAGTACTTC.